This T cell receptor (beta chain) was identified in a study of blood T cell repertoires in COVID-19. Sequencing used immunoSEQ multiplex PCR; TCRdb keeps in-frame clones, though not all of them. The repertoire holds around 180,000 clones, about four fifths seen once, with 12% in the top ten. In germline, CDR1 is KGHDR, CDR2 SFDVKD. Trimming removed 4 bases from V and 5 bases from J, with 10 bases in between. The CDR3 covers 13 residues. The sample comprised peripheral blood. The rearrangement uses TRBV24-1 and TRBJ2-5, with D possibly matching TRBD2 (6 bases). The receptor was derived from a woman of 80 years or more with COVID-19, enrolled during active disease. The DNA of the CDR3 is TGTGCCACCAGTGACCCGGGACTGGAGACCCAGTACTTC. Its translation is CATSDPGLETQYF.